A selection of T cell receptor beta chains follows, all from one sample in a study of blood T cell repertoires in COVID-19. Generated by immunoSEQ multiplex PCR, the TCRdb table keeps only in-frame clones and is missing some. The sample carries roughly 260,000 clones, 65% to 85% recorded once. The specimen was peripheral blood. Receptors originate from a woman aged 35 to 49 with active or convalescent COVID-19. Both conserved end residues are part of each CDR3. D genes are given only for firm matches. A row's size may be missing; if present it is once, few, many or a size class.

j_gene	v_gene	d_gene	abundance	len	CDR3aa	CDR3nt
TRBJ1-5	TRBV19	NA	NA	16	CASSIEGASGNQPQHF	TGTGCCAGTAGTATAGAGGGGGCCAGCGGCAATCAGCCCCAGCATTTT
TRBJ1-1	TRBV10-3	TRBD1	NA	14	CAISRDREGTEAFF	TGTGCCATCAGTCGGGACAGGGAGGGCACTGAAGCTTTCTTT
TRBJ1-1	TRBV5-1	NA	NA	16	CASSLNVGGDGTEAFF	TGCGCCAGCAGCTTGAATGTAGGGGGGGATGGCACTGAAGCTTTCTTT
TRBJ2-3	TRBV18	TRBD2	NA	16	CASSPGAGGGTDTQYF	TGTGCCAGCTCACCCGGAGCGGGGGGGGGCACAGATACGCAGTATTTT
TRBJ2-5	TRBV11-2	TRBD2	NA	16	CASSRGLAGGMETQYF	TGTGCCAGCAGCCGGGGACTAGCGGGGGGCATGGAGACCCAGTACTTC
TRBJ1-1	TRBV28	NA	NA	12	CASSSVHTEAFF	TGTGCCAGCAGTTCCGTCCACACTGAAGCTTTCTTT
TRBJ2-1	TRBV6-5	TRBD2	NA	16	CASSYGASGGLNEQFF	TGTGCCAGCAGTTATGGGGCTAGCGGGGGTTTAAATGAGCAGTTCTTC
TRBJ1-5	TRBV19	NA	NA	13	CASRQPPNQPQHF	TGTGCCAGTAGACAACCCCCCAATCAGCCCCAGCATTTT
TRBJ2-1	TRBV3-1/TRBV3-2	TRBD2	NA	15	CASSQRRGGRNEQFF	TGTGCCAGCAGCCAACGGCGGGGGGGCCGCAATGAGCAGTTCTTC
TRBJ2-7	TRBV7-3	TRBD1	few	14	CASSPGTGSHEQYF	TGTGCCAGCAGCCCCGGGACAGGGTCCCACGAGCAGTACTTC
TRBJ1-3	TRBV4-1	NA	NA	12	CASRSSGNTIYF	TGCGCCAGCCGGTCTTCTGGAAACACCATATATTTT
TRBJ1-6	TRBV14	NA	once	14	CASSHAGWISPLHF	TGTGCCAGCAGCCATGCGGGATGGATTTCACCCCTCCACTTT
TRBJ1-4	TRBV5-1	NA	NA	14	CASSLGGADEKLFF	TGCGCCAGCAGCTTGGGCGGAGCGGATGAAAAACTGTTTTTT
TRBJ1-6	TRBV4-1	NA	NA	17	CASSQETQLTYNSPLHF	TGCGCCAGCAGCCAAGAAACACAGCTGACCTATAATTCACCCCTCCACTTT
TRBJ1-5	TRBV6-6	NA	NA	14	CASSRPDTNQPQHF	TGTGCCAGCAGTCGACCGGACACCAATCAGCCCCAGCATTTT
TRBJ2-5	TRBV11-2	NA	NA	15	CASSLGQKMQETQYF	TGTGCCAGCAGCTTAGGACAGAAGATGCAAGAGACCCAGTACTTC
TRBJ2-3	TRBV11-2	NA	NA	16	CASSLGGTAGTDTQYF	TGTGCCAGCAGCTTGGGTGGGACGGCGGGAACAGATACGCAGTATTTT
TRBJ1-2	TRBV2	TRBD1	NA	13	CASSVGTGYGYTF	TGTGCCAGCAGTGTAGGGACAGGCTATGGCTACACCTTC
TRBJ1-3	TRBV9	NA	NA	16	CASSVEEAYSGNTIYF	TGTGCCAGCAGCGTAGAGGAGGCGTACTCTGGAAACACCATATATTTT
TRBJ1-2	TRBV12-3/TRBV12-4	NA	NA	12	CASSYSNYGYTF	TGTGCCAGCAGTTACAGTAACTATGGCTACACCTTC
TRBJ1-3	TRBV5-6	NA	few	13	CASSSSVGNTIYF	TGTGCCAGCAGCTCTTCTGTTGGAAACACCATATATTTT
TRBJ1-1	TRBV9	TRBD1	few	13	CASSVGTGLGAFF	TGTGCCAGCAGCGTAGGGACAGGGCTTGGGGCTTTCTTT
TRBJ2-2	TRBV27	NA	NA	14	CASSDQGGTGELFF	TGTGCCAGCAGCGACCAGGGAGGCACCGGGGAGCTGTTTTTT
TRBJ1-1	TRBV30	NA	NA	13	CAWRKDMNTEAFF	TGTGCCTGGAGAAAGGACATGAACACTGAAGCTTTCTTT
TRBJ1-5	TRBV28	NA	NA	15	CASSPGGAGNQPQHF	TGTGCCAGCAGCCCTGGGGGGGCGGGCAATCAGCCCCAGCATTTT
TRBJ1-2	TRBV5-4	NA	NA	14	CASSHPTGPYGYTF	TGTGCCAGCAGCCATCCGACAGGACCCTATGGCTACACCTTC
TRBJ1-1	TRBV29-1	NA	NA	11	CSVERGGAAFF	TGCAGCGTTGAAAGAGGAGGGGCAGCTTTCTTT
TRBJ1-1	TRBV11-2	TRBD1	NA	15	CASSDRGIMNTEAFF	TGTGCCAGCAGCGACAGGGGAATTATGAACACTGAAGCTTTCTTT
TRBJ2-5	TRBV5-4	TRBD2	NA	16	CASSLVTAGGQETQYF	TGTGCCAGCAGCTTGGTGACAGCGGGGGGGCAGGAGACCCAGTACTTC
TRBJ1-5	TRBV6-6	TRBD1	NA	14	CASTLGQGSQPQHF	TGTGCCAGCACTCTCGGACAGGGCAGTCAGCCCCAGCATTTT
TRBJ1-1	TRBV4-1	NA	NA	15	CASSQEGRKGTEAFF	TGCGCCAGCAGCCAAGAAGGGAGGAAGGGAACTGAAGCTTTCTTT
TRBJ1-6	TRBV7-3	NA	NA	13	CASSLSTNSPLHF	TGTGCCAGCAGCTTATCTACGAATTCACCCCTCCACTTT
TRBJ1-1	TRBV28	NA	NA	15	CASTITQGLNTEAFF	TGTGCCAGCACCATTACTCAGGGCCTGAACACTGAAGCTTTCTTT
TRBJ1-2	TRBV19	NA	NA	11	CASSNLRGYTF	TGTGCCAGTAGTAACCTTCGGGGCTACACCTTC
TRBJ1-2	TRBV10-1	NA	NA	14	CASSESRRLYGYTF	TGCGCCAGCAGTGAGTCTAGGCGACTTTATGGCTACACCTTC
TRBJ1-2	TRBV28	TRBD1	once	18	CASSSLRDRGGFNYGYTF	TGTGCCAGCAGTTCACTCCGGGACAGGGGGGGCTTTAACTATGGCTACACCTTC
TRBJ1-3	TRBV18	NA	NA	15	CASSPQGGAGNTIYF	TGTGCCAGCTCACCACAGGGAGGAGCTGGAAACACCATATATTTT
TRBJ2-2	TRBV7-7	TRBD1	NA	15	CASSLDRVETGELFF	TGTGCTAGCAGCTTAGACAGGGTAGAGACCGGGGAGCTGTTTTTT
TRBJ1-2	TRBV24-1	TRBD1	NA	15	CATSRSSGTGYGYTF	TGTGCCACCAGCAGGTCCTCCGGGACAGGATATGGCTACACCTTC
TRBJ1-2	TRBV7-9	TRBD1	NA	14	CASSQGQAYYGYTF	TGTGCCAGCAGTCAAGGACAGGCCTACTATGGCTACACCTTC
TRBJ1-1	TRBV4-1	TRBD1	NA	15	CASSQEGTGITEAFF	TGCGCCAGCAGCCAAGAGGGGACAGGCATCACTGAAGCTTTCTTT
TRBJ2-2	TRBV11-2	TRBD1	NA	15	CASRSGTGGTGELFF	TGTGCCAGCAGATCCGGGACAGGGGGCACCGGGGAGCTGTTTTTT
TRBJ1-3	TRBV4-1	TRBD1	NA	13	CASSPQGGDTIYF	TGCGCCAGCAGCCCGCAGGGGGGAGACACCATATATTTT
TRBJ1-4	TRBV3-1/TRBV3-2	NA	NA	14	CASSPRGRGEKLFF	TGTGCCAGCAGCCCCCGGGGTCGGGGTGAAAAACTGTTTTTT
TRBJ2-3	TRBV28	TRBD1	NA	20	CASSFLWGDRTGWFGYTQYF	TGTGCCAGCAGTTTTCTATGGGGTGATCGGACAGGGTGGTTCGGGTATACGCAGTATTTT
TRBJ2-3	TRBV6-5	NA	NA	13	CASRRDSTDTQYF	TGTGCCAGCAGGCGGGACAGCACAGATACGCAGTATTTT
TRBJ2-3	TRBV2	NA	NA	12	CASRPEGDTQYF	TGTGCCAGCAGGCCCGAGGGAGATACGCAGTATTTT
TRBJ1-3	TRBV30	NA	NA	13	CAWSFSSGNTIYF	TGTGCCTGGAGTTTTAGCTCTGGAAACACCATATATTTT
TRBJ2-1	TRBV6-5	TRBD2	NA	15	CASSYTSGGAGEQFF	TGTGCCAGCAGTTATACTAGCGGGGGGGCAGGTGAGCAGTTCTTC
TRBJ2-1	TRBV9	TRBD2	NA	16	CASSVGQSGGYNEQFF	TGTGCCAGCAGCGTAGGTCAATCGGGGGGTTACAATGAGCAGTTCTTC
TRBJ2-3	TRBV5-4	TRBD2	NA	16	CASSFGGRGGSDTQYF	TGTGCCAGCAGCTTTGGTGGGCGGGGGGGCTCAGATACGCAGTATTTT
TRBJ1-2	TRBV7-2	TRBD1	NA	16	CASSLQGAKANYGYTF	TGTGCCAGCAGCTTACAGGGGGCTAAGGCTAACTATGGCTACACCTTC
TRBJ1-2	TRBV2	NA	NA	14	CASNSFTGNYGYTF	TGTGCCAGCAACTCGTTTACAGGGAACTATGGCTACACCTTC